This T cell receptor beta chain is drawn from a study of regulatory T cells in long-lasting Graves disease (dated by TCRdb to 2020 to 2022). With regard to the full study: Antithyroid drugs had been taken for less than 3 months by newly diagnosed Graves' disease patients. Peripheral blood TCR sequencing and RNA sequencing compared persistent Graves' disease patients with newly diagnosed Graves' disease patients. The study took place in China and was registered as a clinical trial. A total of around 33 samples underwent TCR sequencing, from about 13 patients with persistent Graves' disease and approximately 20 patients with newly diagnosed Graves' disease. Overall study outcomes, separate from this receptor: The small sample size was acknowledged by the authors as a limitation that may reduce accuracy. Persistent patients shared more public clonotypes among themselves (over 2,500) than newly diagnosed patients did (approximately 900). The study examined only peripheral blood because the primary lesion, thyroid tissue, could not be accessed. Persistent disease showed preferential use of TRBV28, TRBJ1-2 and TRBJ2-5, whereas newly diagnosed disease favored TRBV20-1 and TRBJ2-1. Sequencing and analysis were limited to the TCR beta chain. Persistent Graves' disease patients showed lower TCR Shannon entropy and fewer highly expanded clones than newly diagnosed patients, suggesting clonal expansion.

The CDR3 is 15 amino acids long, termini counted. Kept here is only the CDR3 DNA, which spans 45 bases and is read in frame from base 1. Reading the germline V gene gives CDR1 MDHEN and CDR2 SYDVKM. Library construction relied on multiplex PCR. The run used an Illumina HiSeq 4000. To build TCR beta libraries, CDR3 regions were amplified by Arm-PCR using iRepertoire HTBI primers. Before sequencing, the PCR products underwent gel purification. The authors processed their data as follows. Gene usage analysis of CDR3 amino acid clonotypes used the 60 to 80 TRBV and about 13 TRBJ segments found across samples. Filtered high-quality paired reads were merged into contigs using COPE and FqMerger. BLAST was used to align contigs to IMGT TRBV, TRBD and TRBJ reference genes, and CDR3 was defined according to IMGT. Any clonotype with a frequency above 0.1% was classified as a highly expanded clone. Shannon entropy served as the measure of repertoire diversity, while the Gini coefficient captured V-J evenness. Clonotypes shared by more than one individual were considered public. The raw public reads went through TCRdb reprocessing: fastp at Q25, MiXCR clone calling, in-frame beta chains kept. Rows merge per CDR3 protein into single entries with the most common DNA and genes. The V and J calls here are based on TCRdb, not the publication. The sample profile shows 550,000 to 600,000 distinct CDR3 sequences; around 16% of them were found once. More than 10% of the sample is in the top ten clones.

According to the study, the label for this sample's time point signals: newly diagnosed GD, antithyroid drugs for less than 3 months. RNA was extracted from PBMCs in TRIzol for both TCR sequencing and RNA sequencing. The diagnosis of Graves' disease followed American Thyroid Association guidelines. The patients came from an endocrinology department in Xi'an, China. Each patient gave 8.5 to 9.5 milliliters of peripheral blood, collected in an EDTA anticoagulant tube. Ficoll Paque Plus density gradient separation was used to isolate PBMCs, and no additional T cell sorting was done. An Agilent 2100 Bioanalyzer and agarose gel were used to assess RNA quality, and a NanoDrop 2000 was used to measure RNA concentration. This clonotype was counted many times. Its antigen remains unidentified. Without the conserved terminal phenylalanine or tryptophan, this CDR3 likely stems from a read error. The same data also went into a second study, on T cells in Graves' hyperthyroidism and ophthalmopathy. Per the second study: Stable Graves' hyperthyroidism was defined as the absence of progression to ophthalmopathy over 18 months of follow-up. Hyperthyroidism patients were aged 18 to 65 years and newly diagnosed, with disease duration of less than 2 months. Exclusion was applied to patients with uncontrolled infections, other autoimmune diseases, pregnancy or lactation. Diagnoses relied on clinical symptoms, serum thyroxine and TRAb, thyroid ultrasound and orbital computed tomography. The TCR CDR3 was subjected to a first round of RT-PCR using the HTBI primer set and the Qiagen OneStep RT-PCR kit. Most expanded thyroid clonotypes (frequency above 0.001) were also detected in blood, suggesting blood repertoires may reflect thyroid immune responses. A model built on a 13 V-J signature distinguished ophthalmopathy from stable hyperthyroidism, reaching 85% to 90% sensitivity and around 81% specificity in cross-validation and 80%/75% in testing. In validation, progression to ophthalmopathy was predicted by the model with nearly 71% sensitivity and about 72% specificity, a median of about 6 months before onset. To identify distinguishing TCR V-J signatures, a discovery cohort of 90 to 100 patients was used, comprising some 45 with Graves' ophthalmopathy and some 60 with stable Graves' hyperthyroidism. Whether ophthalmopathy could be predicted prospectively was tested in an independent validation cohort made up of roughly 20 hyperthyroidism patients plus 17 patients who later progressed to ophthalmopathy. For training and testing, the roughly 97 patients in the discovery cohort were randomly divided in a 7:3 ratio. In roughly six Graves' hyperthyroidism patients, the study also compared T-cell repertoires from thyroid tissue with T-cell repertoires from blood. Once sampling was done, hyperthyroidism patients were given methimazole at a starting dose of 30 mg daily, whereas ophthalmopathy patients were given high-dose intravenous methylprednisolone. A second multiplex PCR round built the libraries, followed by size selection and purification. The libraries were sequenced on an Illumina HiSeq2000 using paired-end 100 bp reads. SOAPnuke was used to process the raw data, with reads discarded if the reads contained adapters or uncalled bases, had a mean Phred below 15, or lacked an exact constant-primer or identifier match. High-quality paired reads were merged with COPE v1.2.5, and unique nucleotide sequences were defined as clonotypes. MiTCR v1.1 was used to align clonotypes to the IMGT TRBV, TRBD and TRBJ reference segments. The analysis included only V-J combinations with a frequency above 0.0001, which together covered around 99% of the repertoires. A TCS score was defined as the ratio of F50 (clonal expansion) to E x V (chaos), with BLOSUM62-based TCRdist applied between CDR3 peptides within each V-J. Welch's t-statistics and random forest reduced 514 V-J features to 10 to 15, which were used in a naive Bayes classifier (R e1071). Sample size was not statistically predetermined, and blinding of investigators to group allocation was not performed. The paper reports TCR Vbeta CDR3 sequencing of 130 to 150 peripheral blood samples: under 45 ophthalmopathy, fewer than 85 hyperthyroidism and around 17 progressor patients.

Here the chain combines TRBV28 and TRBJ1-5; 7 bases in the middle match TRBD1. This TCR was sampled from a man aged 18 to 29 with Graves disease. Donor details come from another sample of the same person, matched by shared clones. The sample consisted of peripheral blood mononuclear cells (PBMCs), taken at new diagnosis, from a patient treated with antithyroid drugs. The DNA is as follows: TGTGCCAGCACTCCACAGGGGAATAGCAATCAGCACCAGCATTCT. It translates to CASTPQGNSNQHQHS.